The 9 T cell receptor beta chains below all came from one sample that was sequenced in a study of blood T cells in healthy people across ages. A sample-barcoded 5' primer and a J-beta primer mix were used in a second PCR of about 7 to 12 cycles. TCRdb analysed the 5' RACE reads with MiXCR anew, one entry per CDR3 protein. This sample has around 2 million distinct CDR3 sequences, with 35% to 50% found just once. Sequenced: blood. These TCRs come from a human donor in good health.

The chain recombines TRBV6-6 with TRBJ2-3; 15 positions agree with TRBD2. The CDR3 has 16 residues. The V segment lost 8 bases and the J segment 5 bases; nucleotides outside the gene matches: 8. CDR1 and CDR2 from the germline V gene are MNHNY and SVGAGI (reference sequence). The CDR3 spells CASLPPGLAGGDTQYF. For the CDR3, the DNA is TGTGCCAGCCTCCCACCGGGACTAGCGGGGGGAGATACGCAGTATTTT.

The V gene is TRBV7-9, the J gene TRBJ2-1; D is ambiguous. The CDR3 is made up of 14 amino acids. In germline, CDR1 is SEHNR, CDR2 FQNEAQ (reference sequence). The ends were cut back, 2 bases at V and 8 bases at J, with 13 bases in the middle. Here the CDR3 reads CASSLTLRPDEQFF. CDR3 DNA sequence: TGTGCCAGCAGCTTAACCCTTAGGCCCGATGAGCAGTTCTTC.

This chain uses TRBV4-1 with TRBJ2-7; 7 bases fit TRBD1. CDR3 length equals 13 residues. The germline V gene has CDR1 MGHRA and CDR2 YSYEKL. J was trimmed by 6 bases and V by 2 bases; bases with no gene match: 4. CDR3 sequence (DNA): TGCGCCAGCAGCCAAAGGGGGCGGGTCGAGCAGTACTTC. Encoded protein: CASSQRGRVEQYF.

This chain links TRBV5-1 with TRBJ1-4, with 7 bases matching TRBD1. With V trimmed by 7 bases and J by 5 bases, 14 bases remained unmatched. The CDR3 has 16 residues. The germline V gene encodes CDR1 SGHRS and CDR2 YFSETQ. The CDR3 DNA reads TGCGCCAGCCGCAGAATTCCGGGACAGCAAAATGAAAAACTGTTTTTT. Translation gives CASRRIPGQQNEKLFF.

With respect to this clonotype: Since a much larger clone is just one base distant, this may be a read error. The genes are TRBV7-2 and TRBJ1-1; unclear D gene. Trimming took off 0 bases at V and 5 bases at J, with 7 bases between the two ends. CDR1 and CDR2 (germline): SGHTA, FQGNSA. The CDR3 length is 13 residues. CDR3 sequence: CTSSLAWGTEAFF. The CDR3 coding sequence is TGTACCAGCAGCTTAGCCTGGGGTACTGAAGCTTTCTTT.

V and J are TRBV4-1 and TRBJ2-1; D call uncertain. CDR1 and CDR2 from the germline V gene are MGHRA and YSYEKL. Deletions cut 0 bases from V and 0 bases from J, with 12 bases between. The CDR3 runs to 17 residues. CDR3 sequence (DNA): TGCGCCAGCAGCCAAGAAGGGCTCACCAACTCCTACAATGAGCAGTTCTTC. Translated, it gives CASSQEGLTNSYNEQFF.

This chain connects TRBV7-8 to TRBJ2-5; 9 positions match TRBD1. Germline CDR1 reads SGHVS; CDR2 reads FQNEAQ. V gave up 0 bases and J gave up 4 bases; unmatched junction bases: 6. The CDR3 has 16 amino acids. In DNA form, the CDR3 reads TGTGCCAGCAGCTTAGCGGGGACAGGGAGGGGAGAGACCCAGTACTTC. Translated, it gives CASSLAGTGRGETQYF.

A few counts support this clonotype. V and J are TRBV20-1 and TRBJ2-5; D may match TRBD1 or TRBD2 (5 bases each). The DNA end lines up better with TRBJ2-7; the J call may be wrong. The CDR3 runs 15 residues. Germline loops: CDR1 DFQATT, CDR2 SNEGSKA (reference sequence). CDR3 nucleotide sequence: TGCAGTGCTAGAGATGGTGATGGGGGTCTTTACGAGCAGTACTTC. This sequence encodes CSARDGDGGLYEQYF.

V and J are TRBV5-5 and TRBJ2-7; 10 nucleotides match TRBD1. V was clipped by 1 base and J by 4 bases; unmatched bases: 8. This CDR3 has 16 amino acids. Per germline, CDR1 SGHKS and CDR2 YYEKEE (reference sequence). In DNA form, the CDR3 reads TGTGCCAGCAGCTTGTCAACCGGGACAGGGGTTTACGAGCAGTACTTC. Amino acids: CASSLSTGTGVYEQYF.